This T cell receptor (beta chain) was captured by sequencing in a study of blood T cells in healthy people across ages. Regarding the study as a whole: With donor CMV status unknown, expanded clonotype changes were possibly confounded.

Trimming left V 5 bases short and J 0 bases short, with 8 bases between. The CDR3 covers 13 residues. CDR1 and CDR2 (germline): SNHLY, FYNNEI. Combining a sample-barcoded 5' primer with a J-beta primer mix, a second PCR ran for 7 to 11 cycles. Per-sample output comprised a minimum of 2.5 million paired-end reads containing CDR3. Each CDR3 protein gets one entry after TCRdb re-called the 5' RACE reads with MiXCR. The sample consists of 1,800,000 or so distinct CDR3 sequences, roughly two fifths of them appearing once. This clonotype came up a few times. Its antigen is undetermined. The chain employs TRBV2 and TRBJ2-7; no clear D gene. This TCR came from a human donor in good health. The sample taken for sequencing was blood. This chain's CDR3 is CASSPLTSYEQYF. CDR3 DNA sequence: TGTGCCAGCAGTCCCCTAACCTCCTACGAGCAGTACTTC.